The 19 T cell receptor beta chains presented below share a single source sample, sequenced in a study of cytomegalovirus exposure and HLA in healthy donors. PCR amplification relied on 60 Vbeta primers (plus 13 Jbeta primers). Here immunoSEQ multiplex PCR was the method, and the copy in TCRdb shows in-frame clones only, minus some. Of 150,000 to 200,000 clones listed, about 80% are singletons. Specimen: PBMCs. These receptors came from a man aged 18 to 29 in good health and CMV-seropositive.

The J gene is TRBJ2-3, the V gene TRBV15; 14 bases map to TRBD2. Germline values: CDR1 LNHNV, CDR2 YYDKDF (reference sequence). V gave up 4 bases and J gave up 0 bases; unmatched junction bases: 15. This CDR3 is 21 amino acids long. CDR3: CATSIRIPGLAGGVSTDTQYF. As DNA, the CDR3 is TGTGCCACCAGCATCCGAATCCCTGGACTAGCGGGAGGAGTGAGCACAGATACGCAGTATTTT.

The gene calls are TRBV28 and TRBJ1-2, with 7 bases matching TRBD1. The germline V gene has CDR1 MDHEN and CDR2 SYDVKM. V lost 5 bases and J lost 4; bases outside the gene matches: 10. The length of the CDR3 is 15 residues. The CDR3 DNA reads as TGTGCCAGCAGTCCCGAGGGGGCGCTTGGCTATGGCTACACCTTC. Translating gives CASSPEGALGYGYTF.

The chain combines TRBV6-6 with TRBJ2-7, with 7 bases that match TRBD1. Germline V gene data show CDR1 as MNHNY and CDR2 as SVGAGI (reference sequence). The CDR3 loop spans 13 amino acids. Trimming cost V 7 bases and J 3 bases; bases outside gene matches: 6. The CDR3 here is CASIDRVNYEQYF. The CDR3 region has the DNA TGTGCCAGCATCGACAGGGTGAACTACGAGCAGTACTTC.

The rearrangement joins TRBV25-1 to TRBJ1-4, with D tentatively TRBD1 (6 bases). The CDR3 covers 15 residues. CDR1 and CDR2 from the germline V gene are MGHDK and SYGVNS. V was pared by 3 bases and J by 7 bases, with 15 bases between. The CDR3 nucleotides are TGTGCCAGCAGTGAGAGGGGGATGGTTGGTGAAAAACTGTTTTTT. Residues: CASSERGMVGEKLFF.

The chain carries TRBV6-1 and TRBJ1-5; tentatively, D is TRBD1 (5 bases). This CDR3 has 13 residues. Deletions cut 5 bases from V and 6 bases from J, with 11 bases between. Germline V CDR1 and CDR2: MNHNS, SASEGT. The CDR3 DNA reads TGTGCCAGCAGTTCGGGGGGACGTCAGCCCCAGCATTTT. Translated, it gives CASSSGGRQPQHF.

This chain connects TRBV4-3 to TRBJ1-1; TRBD1 agrees at 9 bases. CDR3 size: 15 residues. Germline CDR1 reads LGHNA; CDR2 reads YSLEER. V gave up 4 bases and J gave up 4 bases; unmatched junction bases: 7. In nucleotides, the CDR3 is TGCGCCAGCAGCCGAGGACAGGGGTGGCCCACTGAAGCTTTCTTT. Amino acid sequence: CASSRGQGWPTEAFF.

The chain employs TRBV9 and TRBJ1-1; 9 nucleotides agree with TRBD1. Trimming took 0 bases from V and 5 from J; bases not matched to a gene: 2. Per germline, CDR1 SGDLS and CDR2 YYNGEE. The CDR3 is 14 amino acids. The CDR3 nucleotides are TGTGCCAGCAGCGTAGTGGGACAGGGAACTGAAGCTTTCTTT. Amino acid sequence: CASSVVGQGTEAFF.

This chain links TRBV4-1 with TRBJ2-7; 8 positions match TRBD1. Looked up from germline, CDR1 is MGHRA and CDR2 is YSYEKL. The CDR3 is 15 amino acids. V shed 0 bases and J 3 bases; nucleotides not matched to a gene: 4. The CDR3 nucleotides read TGCGCCAGCAGCCAAGATCTCACAGGGGGCTACGAGCAGTACTTC. This gives the protein CASSQDLTGGYEQYF.

This chain joins TRBV5-4 and TRBJ1-3, with 8 bases fitting TRBD1. This CDR3 has 14 amino acids. The V gene's germline CDR1 is SGHNT and CDR2 YYREEE (reference sequence). The V and J ends lost 4 bases and 6 bases, in that order; junction bases with no gene match: 6. The CDR3: CASSPGQGANTIYF. The CDR3 region has the DNA TGTGCCAGCAGCCCAGGACAGGGAGCAAACACCATATATTTT. The whole variable domain, remainder taken from reference TRBV5-4 and TRBJ1-3, is ETGVTQSPTHLIKTRGQQVTLRCSSQSGHNTVSWYQQALGQGPQFIFQYYREEENGRGNFPPRFSGLQFPNYSSELNVNALELDDSALYLCASSPGQGANTIYFGEGSWLTVV.

This clone has more than one count but fewer than ten. J is TRBJ2-7 and V is TRBV10-3, with a possible D match to TRBD1 (6 bases). Germline CDR1 ENHRY, CDR2 SYGVKD. The CDR3 totals 13 residues. With 3 bases removed from V and 5 bases from J, the gap between germline ends came to 11 bases. The CDR3 reads CAISDNRVNEQYF. The CDR3 DNA follows: TGTGCCATCAGTGACAACAGGGTGAACGAGCAGTACTTC.

The chain carries TRBV10-2 and TRBJ1-1, with a possible D match to TRBD1 (5 bases). The CDR3 consists of 13 residues. Germline V gene lookup returns CDR1 WSHSY and CDR2 SAAADI. The germline V and J ends were trimmed by 8 bases and 5 bases, with 15 bases remaining between them. The CDR3 region is CASLHEGVTEAFF. The DNA of the CDR3 is TGCGCCAGCCTGCATGAAGGGGTGACTGAAGCTTTCTTT.

This chain uses TRBV7-9 with TRBJ2-7; possibly TRBD2 for D (6 bases). V lost 10 bases and J 2 bases, leaving 18 bases between the germline ends. CDR1 and CDR2 from the germline V gene are SEHNR and FQNEAQ (reference sequence). This CDR3 has 14 residues. The CDR3 protein is CATLGGQGPYEQYF. CDR3 DNA sequence: TGTGCCACCCTAGGAGGGCAGGGACCCTACGAGCAGTACTTC. Full variable domain (rest looked up from reference TRBV7-9 and TRBJ2-7): DTGVSQNPRHKITKRGQNVTFRCDPISEHNRLYWYRQTLGQGPEFLTYFQNEAQLEKSRLLSDRFSAERPKGSFSTLEIQRTEQGDSAMYLCATLGGQGPYEQYFGPGTRLTVT.

DNA of the CDR3: TGTGCCAGCAGCCCTAGGTCGCGGGCCTCCTCCTACAATGAGCAGTTCTTC. Its translation is CASSPRSRASSYNEQFF. V usage is TRBV7-6 and J usage is TRBJ2-1; the D gene is possibly TRBD2 (5 bases). V lost 5 bases and J 0 bases, leaving 17 bases between the germline ends. From germline, CDR1 is SGHVS and CDR2 FNYEAQ. The CDR3 loop spans 17 amino acids.

Comments on this clone: At one boundary the junction diverges from the germline segment, which might be a read error. The same CDR3 can be traced to other DNA sequences in this sample. The DNA of the CDR3 is TGTGCCAGCAGCCTAGAGGGGAGAACTAATGAAAAGCTGTTTTTT. Translation gives CASSLEGRTNEKLFF. The J gene is TRBJ1-4, the V gene TRBV11-2, with D tentatively TRBD1 (5 bases). The germline gives CDR1 SGHAT, CDR2 FQNNGV. The CDR3 extends over 15 amino acids. The variable domain in full, completed from reference TRBV11-2 and TRBJ1-4, reads EAGVAQSPRYKIIEKRQSVAFWCNPISGHATLYWYQQILGQGPKLLIQFQNNGVVDDSQLPKDRFSAERLKGVDSTLKIQPAKLEDSAVYLCASSLEGRTNEKLFFGSGTQLSVL.

V gene TRBV11-2 combines with J gene TRBJ2-1; no clear D gene. This CDR3 has 14 amino acids. V shed 1 base and J shed 2 bases, with 6 bases lying between them. Germline CDR1 SGHAT, CDR2 FQNNGV. This CDR3 is CASSLGRAYNEQFF. CDR3 in DNA: TGTGCCAGCAGCTTAGGTCGGGCCTACAATGAGCAGTTCTTC.

The CDR3 DNA sequence: TGTGCCAGCAGCCCCCCGGCGTGGGGGGAGAATGAGCAGTTCTTC. Amino acids: CASSPPAWGENEQFF. This chain links TRBV5-4 with TRBJ2-1; tentatively, D is TRBD2 (6 bases). This CDR3 has 15 amino acids. V lost 4 bases, J lost 7 bases, and 18 bases lay in between. Germline CDR1 SGHNT, CDR2 YYREEE (reference sequence).

This rearrangement joins TRBV28 to TRBJ1-4; D is uncertain. CDR3 length: 17 residues. CDR1 is MDHEN and CDR2 is SYDVKM in the germline V gene. Trimming stripped 8 bases from V and 0 bases from J, with 19 bases between. The CDR3 DNA reads as TGTGCCAGCCCAACAGATGGGCAGGCAGCAACTAATGAAAAACTGTTTTTT. It is translated as CASPTDGQAATNEKLFF. The whole variable domain, filled in from reference TRBV28 and TRBJ1-4, reads DVKVTQSSRYLVKRTGEKVFLECVQDMDHENMFWYRQDPGLGLRLIYFSYDVKMKEKGDIPEGYSVSREKKERFSLILESASTNQTSMYLCASPTDGQAATNEKLFFGSGTQLSVL.

The J gene is TRBJ1-1, the V gene TRBV7-9; D possibly corresponds to TRBD1 (6 bases). The V end was cut by 2 bases, the J end by 0 bases, with 10 bases between. CDR3 length: 15 residues. In germline, CDR1 is SEHNR, CDR2 FQNEAQ (reference sequence). This chain's CDR3 is CASSLPQGMNTEAFF. As DNA, the CDR3 is TGTGCCAGCAGCTTACCACAGGGAATGAACACTGAAGCTTTCTTT. Full variable domain (outside the CDR3, taken from reference TRBV7-9 and TRBJ1-1): DTGVSQNPRHKITKRGQNVTFRCDPISEHNRLYWYRQTLGQGPEFLTYFQNEAQLEKSRLLSDRFSAERPKGSFSTLEIQRTEQGDSAMYLCASSLPQGMNTEAFFGQGTRLTVV.

This rearrangement joins TRBV6-5 to TRBJ2-7; 15 bases are a match to TRBD2. Germline CDR1 reads MNHEY; CDR2 reads SVGAGI. Trimming took 7 bases from V and 4 from J; bases not matched to a gene: 2. The CDR3 covers 14 residues. CDR3 sequence reads: CASTGTSGRYEQYF. Written as DNA, the CDR3 is TGTGCCAGCACCGGGACTAGCGGGAGGTACGAGCAGTACTTC.